The 32 T cell receptor beta chains reported below all come from one sample, sequenced in a study of identifying expanded T cells in peripheral blood. Measured with immunoSEQ multiplex PCR; TCRdb has only the in-frame clones, and not every one. This sample has roughly 96,000 clones, with over 75% found just once. Material: blood. Source of these receptors: a person aged 18 to 69 in good health.

The chain is built from TRBV29-1 and TRBJ2-7; the D gene is possibly TRBD2 (6 bases). The V gene lost 4 bases and the J gene lost 6 bases, with 16 bases spanning the gap. The V gene's germline CDR1 is SQVTM and CDR2 ANQGSEA. The CDR3 runs 13 residues. As DNA, the CDR3 is TGCAGCGTTGGATGGCGGGGAGGTGGCGAGCAGTACTTC. Residues: CSVGWRGGGEQYF.

V usage is TRBV11-2 and J usage is TRBJ1-1, with D unclear. Trimming cost V 2 bases and J 3 bases, with 10 bases left between them. This CDR3 is built from 14 residues. Germline loops: CDR1 SGHAT, CDR2 FQNNGV. The CDR3 DNA is TGTGCCAGCAGCTTAAGGAGAACCCACACTGAAGCTTTCTTT. This translates into CASSLRRTHTEAFF.

The chain carries TRBV11-2 and TRBJ1-1, with TRBD1 matching over 9 bases. After removal of 5 bases from V and 1 base from J, the junction contained 5 bases not matched to a gene. The length of the CDR3 is 15 residues. Germline V lookup: CDR1 SGHAT, CDR2 FQNNGV. In DNA form, the CDR3 reads TGTGCCAGCAGCCAACAGGGGGCCTCGAACACTGAAGCTTTCTTT. It is translated as CASSQQGASNTEAFF.

The chain combines TRBV9 with TRBJ1-1; D perhaps matches TRBD1 (6 bases). V gave up 1 base and J gave up 5 bases, with 15 bases separating them. The CDR3 totals 15 residues. Germline CDR1 reads SGDLS; CDR2 reads YYNGEE. The CDR3 coding sequence is TGTGCCAGCAGCGTACTACAGGGTAAAGCGACTGAAGCTTTCTTT. Translated: CASSVLQGKATEAFF. Supplemented by reference TRBV9 and TRBJ1-1, the full variable domain reads DSGVTQTPKHLITATGQRVTLRCSPRSGDLSVYWYQQSLDQGLQFLIQYYNGEERAKGNILERFSAQQFPDLHSELNLSSLELGDSALYFCASSVLQGKATEAFFGQGTRLTVV.

The rearrangement links TRBV2 to TRBJ1-1; D is unresolved. The CDR3 extends over 13 amino acids. The ends were cut back, 5 bases at V and 0 bases at J, with 7 bases in the middle. The germline gives CDR1 SNHLY, CDR2 FYNNEI. CDR3 residues: CASSSGMNTEAFF. CDR3 sequence (DNA): TGTGCCAGCAGTTCCGGCATGAACACTGAAGCTTTCTTT.

V gene TRBV6-5 combines with J gene TRBJ2-2; D is ambiguous. V gave up 2 bases and J gave up 6 bases, with 4 bases separating them. The V gene's germline CDR1 is MNHEY and CDR2 SVGAGI. This CDR3 is built from 12 residues. CDR3 region: CASSYEPGELFF. CDR3 DNA sequence: TGTGCCAGCAGTTACGAGCCCGGGGAGCTGTTTTTT.

The chain employs TRBV10-3 and TRBJ2-1; D is possibly TRBD2 (5 bases). This CDR3 is built from 15 residues. The germline CDR1 and CDR2 sequences are ENHRY and SYGVKD. The V end lost 6 bases, the J end lost 0 bases, and 12 bases lay between the germline ends. The CDR3 region is CAIRDGDGSYNEQFF. DNA of the CDR3: TGTGCCATCAGAGACGGGGATGGCTCCTACAATGAGCAGTTCTTC.

The rearrangement joins TRBV7-9 to TRBJ2-2; TRBD1 agrees at 7 bases. With 5 bases clipped from V and 6 bases from J, the junction kept 6 bases outside the gene matches. From germline, CDR1 is SEHNR and CDR2 FQNEAQ (reference sequence). The CDR3 runs 14 residues. Written as DNA, the CDR3 is TGTGCCAGCAGCACCCGACAGGGTTCCGGGGAGCTGTTTTTT. It yields the protein CASSTRQGSGELFF.

V and J are TRBV30 and TRBJ1-6, with 7 nucleotides matching TRBD1. Per germline, CDR1 GTSNPN and CDR2 SVGIG (reference sequence). V shed 3 bases and J 10 bases; nucleotides not matched to a gene: 6. This CDR3 is 13 amino acids long. The CDR3 DNA reads TGTGCCTGGAGAAGGGGGCTCGACTCACCCCTCCACTTT. Its protein is CAWRRGLDSPLHF.

The chain joins TRBV2 to TRBJ2-7, with a weak D call TRBD1 (6 bases). The CDR3 spans 15 residues. CDR1 SNHLY and CDR2 FYNNEI come from the germline V gene. V lost 2 bases to trimming and J lost 3 bases, with 14 bases between them. The CDR3 loop is CASSENRDPVYEQYF. In DNA, the CDR3 is TGTGCCAGCAGTGAAAACAGGGACCCAGTCTACGAGCAGTACTTC.

The gene calls are TRBV4-1 and TRBJ1-4; D gene unclear. The CDR3 runs 17 residues. The V gene's germline CDR1 is MGHRA and CDR2 YSYEKL. Trimming took off 0 bases at V and 0 bases at J, with 11 bases between the two ends. The CDR3 region has the DNA TGCGCCAGCAGCCAAGAAAGGTCGATTGCAACTAATGAAAAACTGTTTTTT. As protein: CASSQERSIATNEKLFF.

This clone showed up just once. The chain carries TRBV13 and TRBJ2-5; no clear D gene. CDR3 length equals 14 residues. Germline V CDR1 and CDR2: PRHDT, FYEKMQ (reference sequence). With 5 bases removed from V and 1 base from J, the gap between germline ends came to 11 bases. CDR3 nucleotides: TGTGCCAGCAGCCGAGAGGCGATCCAAGAGACCCAGTACTTC. Translated: CASSREAIQETQYF.

The V and J genes are TRBV7-9 and TRBJ1-2; possibly TRBD1 for D (5 bases). CDR1 SEHNR and CDR2 FQNEAQ come from the germline V gene (reference sequence). Trimming shortened V by 5 bases and J by 2 bases, and 9 bases separated the two germline ends. CDR3 length equals 13 residues. As DNA, the CDR3 is TGTGCCAGCAGCGACAGACGGAACTATGGCTACACCTTC. This sequence encodes CASSDRRNYGYTF.

The chain combines TRBV6-5 with TRBJ1-6; 7 nucleotides align to TRBD1. The CDR3 sequence is 15 residues long. Trimming took 4 bases from V and 10 from J; bases not matched to a gene: 10. Germline V gene data show CDR1 as MNHEY and CDR2 as SVGAGI. The DNA for the CDR3 is TGTGCCAGCAGTTCCCCGACAGGGCTAGGGTCACCCCTCCACTTT. It translates to CASSSPTGLGSPLHF.

The chain employs TRBV19 and TRBJ1-2; D is unresolved. The CDR3 loop spans 19 amino acids. V lost 3 bases, J lost 2 bases, and 25 bases lay in between. CDR1 and CDR2 (germline): LNHDA, SQIVND (reference sequence). The CDR3 is CASSISSGMGRSSNYGYTF. For the CDR3, the DNA is TGTGCCAGTAGTATTTCGTCGGGGATGGGCCGATCAAGCAACTATGGCTACACCTTC. Together with reference TRBV19 and TRBJ1-2, the CDR3 gives the full variable domain: DGGITQSPKYLFRKEGQNVTLSCEQNLNHDAMYWYRQDPGQGLRLIYYSQIVNDFQKGDIAEGYSVSREKKESFPLTVTSAQKNPTAFYLCASSISSGMGRSSNYGYTFGSGTRLTVV.

The chain combines TRBV7-9 with TRBJ2-1; D not resolved. This CDR3 is 13 amino acids long. Trimming pared 3 bases from V and 6 bases from J, leaving 9 bases between. Germline values: CDR1 SEHNR, CDR2 FQNEAQ (reference sequence). CDR3 sequence: CASSFGEGNEQFF. CDR3 nucleotides: TGTGCCAGCAGCTTTGGGGAAGGCAATGAGCAGTTCTTC.

The rearrangement joins TRBV2 to TRBJ1-1, with 8 bases that match TRBD1. V lost 5 bases to trimming and J lost 5 bases; unmatched junction nucleotides: 7. The CDR3 is 14 amino acids. Germline values: CDR1 SNHLY, CDR2 FYNNEI. This CDR3 is CASSPQGARTEAFF. CDR3 DNA sequence: TGTGCCAGCAGTCCCCAGGGGGCACGAACTGAAGCTTTCTTT.

This clone was observed a handful of times. J is TRBJ2-1 and V is TRBV6-4, with 11 bases that match TRBD1. Germline CDR1 and CDR2: MRHNA and SNTAGT. This CDR3 contains 17 residues. V dropped 0 bases and J dropped 7; count of bases not matched to a gene: 8. CDR3 in amino acids: CASSDSMPGQGGNEQFF. The CDR3 DNA is TGTGCCAGCAGTGACTCGATGCCGGGACAGGGGGGGAATGAGCAGTTCTTC.

V usage is TRBV15 and J usage is TRBJ2-5; possible D gene TRBD1, 6 bases. Germline V CDR1 and CDR2: LNHNV, YYDKDF (reference sequence). This CDR3 is 16 amino acids long. V dropped 2 bases and J dropped 2 bases, with 15 bases sitting between them. CDR3 sequence (DNA): TGTGCCACCAGCAGATCCGGACAGATATTACAAGAGACCCAGTACTTC. It codes for CATSRSGQILQETQYF.

This clone came up once. The J gene is TRBJ1-5, the V gene TRBV19; a weak D match, TRBD1 (5 bases). Germline V gene lookup returns CDR1 LNHDA and CDR2 SQIVND (reference sequence). Trimming took off 11 bases at V and 0 bases at J, with 17 bases between the two ends. This CDR3 region has 15 residues. CDR3 sequence (DNA): TGTGCCTCCCGTGCGGGGGTTTATAGCAATCAGCCCCAGCATTTT. It is translated as CASRAGVYSNQPQHF.

V gene TRBV9 combines with J gene TRBJ1-4; tentatively, D is TRBD1 (5 bases). This CDR3 has 16 amino acids. V was pared by 0 bases and J by 8 bases, with 17 bases between. Germline CDR1 is SGDLS and CDR2 is YYNGEE. The CDR3 DNA is TGTGCCAGCAGCGTAGGAGTGGACACGGCACGGGAAAAACTGTTTTTT. Translation: CASSVGVDTAREKLFF.

The gene calls are TRBV6-6 and TRBJ2-3; the match to TRBD2 covers 9 bases. V shed 8 bases and J 7 bases; nucleotides not matched to a gene: 10. The CDR3 has 14 amino acids. The germline V gene has CDR1 MNHNY and CDR2 SVGAGI (reference sequence). In DNA, the CDR3 is TGTGCCAGCCGCTGGGCGGGAGGGCGAAATACGCAGTATTTT. Protein sequence: CASRWAGGRNTQYF.

The gene calls are TRBV4-3 and TRBJ2-6, with a weak D call TRBD1 (5 bases). Trimming pared 0 bases from V and 0 bases from J, leaving 15 bases between. This CDR3 has 19 amino acids. CDR1 LGHNA and CDR2 YSLEER come from the germline V gene. The CDR3 coding sequence is TGCGCCAGCAGCCAAGATGAAAGACAGCCAGGCTCTGGGGCCAACGTCCTGACTTTC. As protein: CASSQDERQPGSGANVLTF.

This chain uses TRBV18 with TRBJ1-1; D is possibly TRBD1 (6 bases). With 4 bases removed from V and 4 bases from J, the gap between germline ends came to 19 bases. This CDR3 has 16 residues. The germline V gene encodes CDR1 KGHSH and CDR2 LQKENI. The DNA of the CDR3 is TGTGCCAGCTCACTGATGGACAGACAAACTCGCACTGAAGCTTTCTTT. The encoded protein is CASSLMDRQTRTEAFF.

The CDR3 DNA reads TGTGCCAGCAGTTACCCGGGACTAGCGGGGCCCCCCTCCGAGCAGTACTTC. This gives the protein CASSYPGLAGPPSEQYF. The rearrangement uses TRBV13 and TRBJ2-7, with 13 positions matching TRBD2. The CDR3 runs to 17 residues. V trimming: 6 bases; J trimming: 6 bases; junction bases outside the gene matches: 14. CDR1 is PRHDT, CDR2 FYEKMQ, per germline (reference sequence).

J is TRBJ1-4 and V is TRBV14; the D gene is possibly TRBD1 (6 bases). V lost 4 bases and J 3 bases, leaving 12 bases between the germline ends. Germline CDR1 and CDR2: SGHDN and FVKESK. The CDR3 contains 15 residues. Written as DNA, the CDR3 is TGTGCCAGCAGCCCGGGACACCTCTCTAATGAAAAACTGTTTTTT. Protein: CASSPGHLSNEKLFF. The full variable domain, completed using reference TRBV14 and TRBJ1-4, is EAGVTQFPSHSVIEKGQTVTLRCDPISGHDNLYWYRRVMGKEIKFLLHFVKESKQDESGMPNNRFLAERTGGTYSTLKVQPAELEDSGVYFCASSPGHLSNEKLFFGSGTQLSVL.

The chain has TRBV7-3 and TRBJ2-7, with D perhaps TRBD1 (6 bases). CDR1 and CDR2 from the germline V gene are SGHTA and FQGTGA. Trimming pared 8 bases from V and 2 bases from J, leaving 10 bases between. This CDR3 contains 12 residues. The CDR3 coding sequence is TGTGCCAGCGGGCAGGGGCCCTACGAGCAGTACTTC. Encoded protein: CASGQGPYEQYF.

The chain is built from TRBV4-1 and TRBJ2-2; D not certain. Deletions cut 1 base from V and 5 bases from J, with 11 bases between. CDR1 MGHRA and CDR2 YSYEKL come from the germline V gene. This CDR3 comprises 15 residues. CDR3 nucleotides: TGCGCCAGCAGCCAAGGCCACAGTAGGACCGGGGAGCTGTTTTTT. Amino acids: CASSQGHSRTGELFF.

The chain couples TRBV7-2 to TRBJ1-6, with TRBD1 matching 7 bases. Per germline, CDR1 SGHTA and CDR2 FQGNSA. The CDR3 contains 20 residues. V shed 0 bases and J 6 bases; nucleotides not matched to a gene: 17. CDR3 DNA sequence: TGTGCCAGCAGCTTAGCCCCCGGGACAGCACCTTACAGGTTTAATTCACCCCTCCACTTT. It is translated as CASSLAPGTAPYRFNSPLHF.

The chain carries TRBV27 and TRBJ1-1; no firm D call. This CDR3 comprises 16 residues. V was clipped by 0 bases and J by 2 bases, with 13 bases between them. Germline loops: CDR1 MNHEY, CDR2 SMNVEV (reference sequence). Here the CDR3 DNA reads TGTGCCAGCAGTTTATCGACTCCGGGAGCAAACACTGAAGCTTTCTTT. Residues: CASSLSTPGANTEAFF.

The rearrangement joins TRBV7-2 to TRBJ2-1; TRBD1 might be the D (5 bases). The V gene's germline CDR1 is SGHTA and CDR2 FQGNSA. The CDR3 spans 13 residues. V was cut by 5 bases and J by 6 bases, with 11 bases left in between. In DNA form, the CDR3 reads TGTGCCAGCAGCGGCAGGGTGGGCAATGAGCAGTTCTTC. Its translation is CASSGRVGNEQFF. The whole variable domain, remainder taken from reference TRBV7-2 and TRBJ2-1, is GAGVSQSPSNKVTEKGKDVELRCDPISGHTALYWYRQSLGQGLEFLIYFQGNSAPDKSGLPSDRFSAERTGGSVSTLTIQRTQQEDSAVYLCASSGRVGNEQFFGPGTRLTVL.

The chain combines TRBV9 with TRBJ2-1; 7 bases align to TRBD1. V lost 3 bases to trimming and J lost 0 bases; unmatched junction nucleotides: 3. This CDR3 contains 15 residues. Germline CDR1 and CDR2: SGDLS and YYNGEE. DNA of the CDR3: TGTGCCAGCAGCGCAGGGGGTGGCTCCTACAATGAGCAGTTCTTC. Translated, it gives CASSAGGGSYNEQFF. The full variable domain, completed using reference TRBV9 and TRBJ2-1, is DSGVTQTPKHLITATGQRVTLRCSPRSGDLSVYWYQQSLDQGLQFLIQYYNGEERAKGNILERFSAQQFPDLHSELNLSSLELGDSALYFCASSAGGGSYNEQFFGPGTRLTVL.